These 4 T cell receptor beta chains originate from one sample sequenced in a study of cytomegalovirus exposure and HLA in healthy donors (dated by TCRdb to 2015 to 2018). The method behind the library was the immunoSEQ multiplex PCR assay. TCRdb limited this immuneACCESS table to in-frame rearrangements with V and J called. A share of clones is missing; checked studies link under half to unresolved V genes, and the rest is unexplained. This sample has under 150,000 clones in its table, and around 86% of those were observed once. 8.7% of the sample is held by the ten biggest clonotypes. The sample comprised PBMCs. The receptors here all came from a man aged 18 to 30 in good health and CMV-seropositive.

V and J are TRBV5-4 and TRBJ1-2; TRBD1 matches 9 bases. This CDR3 region has 16 residues. V lost 5 bases and J lost 5; bases outside the gene matches: 13. The germline gives CDR1 SGHNT, CDR2 YYREEE (reference sequence). This chain's CDR3 is CASSDRDRVVAYGYTF. CDR3 nucleotides: TGTGCCAGCAGTGACCGGGACAGGGTGGTAGCATATGGCTACACCTTC.

J is TRBJ2-5 and V is TRBV29-1, with TRBD2 identical over 14 bases. V shed 1 base, J shed 1 base, and the junction held 5 bases outside the gene matches. The germline V gene has CDR1 SQVTM and CDR2 ANQGSEA. The CDR3 is made up of 17 amino acids. CDR3 region: CSVEGLAGGGGQETQYF. In nucleotides, the CDR3 is TGCAGCGTTGAAGGACTAGCGGGAGGGGGGGGCCAAGAGACCCAGTACTTC. Looking up the rest from reference TRBV29-1 and TRBJ2-5 gives the full variable domain: SAVISQKPSRDICQRGTSLTIQCQVDSQVTMMFWYRQQPGQSLTLIATANQGSEATYESGFVIDKFPISRPNLTFSTLTVSNMSPEDSSIYLCSVEGLAGGGGQETQYFGPGTRLLVL.

The chain recombines TRBV13 with TRBJ1-2, with D tentatively TRBD1 (6 bases). This CDR3 comprises 18 residues. The germline V and J ends were trimmed by 5 bases and 0 bases, with 22 bases remaining between them. Germline-derived CDR1 and CDR2 are PRHDT and FYEKMQ (reference sequence). CDR3 region: CASSHLAGDLQANYGYTF. In DNA, the CDR3 is TGTGCCAGCAGCCACCTGGCAGGGGACCTTCAAGCTAACTATGGCTACACCTTC. The full variable domain, with the rest looked up from reference TRBV13 and TRBJ1-2, is AAGVIQSPRHLIKEKRETATLKCYPIPRHDTVYWYQQGPGQDPQFLISFYEKMQSDKGSIPDRFSAQQFSDYHSELNMSSLELGDSALYFCASSHLAGDLQANYGYTFGSGTRLTVV.

V and J are TRBV5-1 and TRBJ2-4; TRBD1 matches at 7 bases. CDR1 SGHRS and CDR2 YFSETQ come from the germline V gene. The ends lost 0 bases at V and 0 bases at J; junction bases unmatched: 6. This CDR3 has 17 amino acids. Here the CDR3 reads CASSLVVDRVAKNIQYF. As DNA, the CDR3 is TGCGCCAGCAGCTTGGTGGTTGACAGGGTAGCCAAAAACATTCAGTACTTC.